These T cell receptor beta chains were read from a single sample in a study of T cell repertoires in cytomegalovirus infection. One entry per CDR3 protein results from TCRdb running MiXCR on the reads. Of around 530,000 distinct CDR3 sequences listed, approximately 15% were seen once; the top ten hold more than 20%. Sequencing used CD8+ T cells from PBMCs. Receptors originate from a human donor in good health (CMV status not recorded). Some clones in this sample may be carry-over from other donors' samples. CDR3s include the opening cysteine and the closing phenylalanine or tryptophan. Each record gives: V gene, J gene, clone size, D gene, CDR3 protein, CDR3 DNA. A D gene is named only where the DNA matches it firmly. Clone size is stated in some rows and not others, as once, few, many or a class when expanded.

v_call: TRBV24-1
j_call: TRBJ1-1
clone_size: few
d_call: NA
cdr3_aa: CATRGITGTEAFF
cdr3_nt: TGTGCCACCAGGGGGATTACAGGGACTGAAGCTTTCTTT

v_call: TRBV6-1
j_call: TRBJ1-5
clone_size: NA
d_call: NA
cdr3_aa: CASRQSLNQPQHF
cdr3_nt: TGTGCCAGTCGACAAAGCCTCAATCAGCCCCAGCATTTT

v_call: TRBV25-1
j_call: TRBJ1-2
clone_size: many
d_call: NA
cdr3_aa: CASSDSGSYNYGYTF
cdr3_nt: TGTGCCAGCAGTGATTCGGGGAGCTATAACTATGGCTACACCTTC

v_call: TRBV9
j_call: TRBJ2-4
clone_size: NA
d_call: NA
cdr3_aa: CASSVVPGRSIQYF
cdr3_nt: TGTGCCAGCAGCGTAGTCCCAGGGCGGAGCATTCAGTACTTC

v_call: TRBV4-1
j_call: TRBJ2-3
clone_size: few
d_call: NA
cdr3_aa: CASSPFSTDTQYF
cdr3_nt: TGCGCCAGCAGCCCTTTCAGCACAGATACGCAGTATTTT

v_call: TRBV5-1
j_call: TRBJ2-6
clone_size: NA
d_call: TRBD2
cdr3_aa: CASSLLTLAEVSGANVLTF
cdr3_nt: TGCGCCAGCAGCCTCCTAACGCTAGCGGAGGTCTCTGGGGCCAACGTCCTGACTTTC

v_call: TRBV9
j_call: TRBJ2-3
clone_size: NA
d_call: TRBD2
cdr3_aa: CASSFPLAGGSTDTQYF
cdr3_nt: TGTGCCAGCAGCTTCCCACTAGCGGGAGGGTCCACAGATACGCAGTATTTT

v_call: TRBV7-9
j_call: TRBJ2-1
clone_size: NA
d_call: NA
cdr3_aa: CASSSTLTLAGDEQFF
cdr3_nt: TGTGCCAGCAGCTCGACGTTAACGTTGGCCGGGGATGAGCAGTTCTTC

v_call: TRBV10-3
j_call: TRBJ2-5
clone_size: NA
d_call: NA
cdr3_aa: CAISAWTVGQETQYF
cdr3_nt: TGTGCCATCAGTGCGTGGACAGTAGGACAAGAGACCCAGTACTTC

v_call: TRBV12-3/TRBV12-4
j_call: TRBJ2-7
clone_size: many
d_call: TRBD1
cdr3_aa: CASSLGDRVYEQYF
cdr3_nt: TGTGCCAGCAGTTTAGGGGACAGGGTCTACGAGCAGTACTTC

v_call: TRBV15
j_call: TRBJ2-1
clone_size: few
d_call: TRBD2
cdr3_aa: CATSRLIKAGAVNNEQFF
cdr3_nt: TGTGCCACCAGCAGACTGATCAAAGCGGGGGCAGTGAACAATGAGCAGTTCTTC

v_call: TRBV15
j_call: TRBJ2-7
clone_size: few
d_call: TRBD2
cdr3_aa: CATSRATINLSGSAPGHEQYF
cdr3_nt: TGTGCCACCAGCAGAGCGACCATTAACCTTAGCGGGAGTGCCCCGGGCCACGAGCAGTACTTC

v_call: TRBV28
j_call: TRBJ2-1
clone_size: many
d_call: TRBD2
cdr3_aa: CASRSHSGRNNEQFF
cdr3_nt: TGTGCCAGCAGATCCCATAGCGGGAGGAACAATGAGCAGTTCTTC

v_call: TRBV28
j_call: TRBJ2-7
clone_size: NA
d_call: TRBD2
cdr3_aa: CASSLPRTSGRRTYEQYF
cdr3_nt: TGTGCCAGCAGTCTACCCCGGACTAGCGGGAGGAGGACCTACGAGCAGTACTTC

v_call: TRBV6-1
j_call: TRBJ1-1
clone_size: many
d_call: TRBD1
cdr3_aa: CASIGQGASNTEAFF
cdr3_nt: TGTGCCAGCATCGGGCAGGGGGCATCGAACACTGAAGCTTTCTTT

v_call: TRBV5-1
j_call: TRBJ1-1
clone_size: NA
d_call: NA
cdr3_aa: CASSGRSGRNTEAFF
cdr3_nt: TGCGCCAGCAGCGGACGGTCCGGGAGGAACACTGAAGCTTTCTTT

v_call: TRBV4-1
j_call: TRBJ1-1
clone_size: many
d_call: NA
cdr3_aa: CASSQDGQNTEAFF
cdr3_nt: TGCGCCAGCAGCCAAGATGGGCAGAACACTGAAGCTTTCTTT

v_call: TRBV27
j_call: TRBJ2-3
clone_size: many
d_call: NA
cdr3_aa: CASSLRTTGSSTDTQYF
cdr3_nt: TGTGCCAGCAGTCTCCGTACGACAGGATCGAGCACAGATACGCAGTATTTT

v_call: TRBV7-2
j_call: TRBJ2-1
clone_size: many
d_call: TRBD2
cdr3_aa: CASSPIGGGEEQFF
cdr3_nt: TGTGCCAGCAGCCCTATCGGGGGGGGGGAGGAGCAGTTCTTC

v_call: TRBV27
j_call: TRBJ2-3
clone_size: NA
d_call: TRBD1
cdr3_aa: CASSPPRDSLIFADTQYF
cdr3_nt: TGTGCCAGCAGTCCTCCCCGGGACAGCCTAATTTTTGCAGATACGCAGTATTTT

v_call: TRBV11-2
j_call: TRBJ2-4
clone_size: many
d_call: TRBD2
cdr3_aa: CASSPIPGGSGALAKNIQYF
cdr3_nt: TGTGCCAGCAGCCCCATCCCGGGAGGTAGCGGGGCCCTAGCCAAAAACATTCAGTACTTC

v_call: TRBV7-9
j_call: TRBJ2-1
clone_size: many
d_call: TRBD2
cdr3_aa: CASSDGLARYNEQFF
cdr3_nt: TGTGCCAGCAGCGACGGACTAGCGAGATACAATGAGCAGTTCTTC

v_call: TRBV29-1
j_call: TRBJ2-7
clone_size: many
d_call: NA
cdr3_aa: CSVEAGNSEQYF
cdr3_nt: TGCAGCGTTGAGGCAGGAAACTCCGAGCAGTACTTC

v_call: TRBV13
j_call: TRBJ1-5
clone_size: few
d_call: NA
cdr3_aa: CASSGGGDGNQPQHF
cdr3_nt: TGTGCCAGCAGCGGGGGGGGCGACGGCAATCAGCCCCAGCATTTT

v_call: TRBV2
j_call: TRBJ1-5
clone_size: few
d_call: NA
cdr3_aa: CASSEMVGWQGISNQPQHF
cdr3_nt: TGTGCCAGCAGTGAAATGGTAGGGTGGCAGGGCATCAGCAATCAGCCCCAGCATTTT

v_call: TRBV7-9
j_call: TRBJ2-2
clone_size: few
d_call: TRBD2
cdr3_aa: CASSPRLAGPLNTGELFF
cdr3_nt: TGTGCCAGCAGCCCTCGACTAGCGGGGCCACTTAACACCGGGGAGCTGTTTTTT

v_call: TRBV4-2
j_call: TRBJ1-1
clone_size: NA
d_call: NA
cdr3_aa: CASSQNEGGGTEAFF
cdr3_nt: TGTGCCAGCAGCCAAAACGAGGGCGGGGGCACTGAAGCTTTCTTT

v_call: TRBV7-6
j_call: TRBJ2-7
clone_size: many
d_call: NA
cdr3_aa: CASSAGRGGGGEQYF
cdr3_nt: TGTGCCAGCAGCGCCGGGCGTGGGGGGGGCGGCGAGCAGTACTTC

v_call: TRBV6-5
j_call: TRBJ2-1
clone_size: many
d_call: NA
cdr3_aa: CASSYEGTYNEQFF
cdr3_nt: TGTGCCAGCAGTTACGAGGGCACCTACAATGAGCAGTTCTTC

v_call: TRBV30
j_call: TRBJ1-1
clone_size: few
d_call: NA
cdr3_aa: CAWEGVKTEAFF
cdr3_nt: TGTGCCTGGGAGGGAGTGAAAACTGAAGCTTTCTTT

v_call: TRBV4-1
j_call: TRBJ2-5
clone_size: few
d_call: TRBD1
cdr3_aa: CASSQVNRGRETQYF
cdr3_nt: TGCGCCAGCAGCCAAGTAAACAGGGGAAGAGAGACCCAGTACTTC

v_call: TRBV5-4
j_call: TRBJ2-7
clone_size: few
d_call: NA
cdr3_aa: CASSPLGGEPYEQYF
cdr3_nt: TGTGCCAGCAGCCCCCTGGGTGGCGAACCCTACGAGCAGTACTTC

v_call: TRBV6-1
j_call: TRBJ2-5
clone_size: many
d_call: NA
cdr3_aa: CASSEAPKGYETQYF
cdr3_nt: TGTGCCAGCAGTGAAGCGCCCAAAGGGTACGAGACCCAGTACTTC